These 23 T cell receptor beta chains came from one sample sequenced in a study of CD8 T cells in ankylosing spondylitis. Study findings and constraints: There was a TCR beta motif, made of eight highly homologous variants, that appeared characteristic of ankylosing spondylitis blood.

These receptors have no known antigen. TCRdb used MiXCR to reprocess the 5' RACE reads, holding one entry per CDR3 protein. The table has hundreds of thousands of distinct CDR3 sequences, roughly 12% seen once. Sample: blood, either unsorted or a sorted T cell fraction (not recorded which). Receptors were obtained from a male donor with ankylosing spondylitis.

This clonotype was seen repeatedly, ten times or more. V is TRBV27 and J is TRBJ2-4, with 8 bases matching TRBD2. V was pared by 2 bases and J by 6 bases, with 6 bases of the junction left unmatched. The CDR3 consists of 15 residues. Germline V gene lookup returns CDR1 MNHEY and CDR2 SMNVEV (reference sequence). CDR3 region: CASSLTGGPGNIQYF. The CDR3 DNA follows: TGTGCCAGCAGTTTAACGGGAGGGCCGGGAAACATTCAGTACTTC.

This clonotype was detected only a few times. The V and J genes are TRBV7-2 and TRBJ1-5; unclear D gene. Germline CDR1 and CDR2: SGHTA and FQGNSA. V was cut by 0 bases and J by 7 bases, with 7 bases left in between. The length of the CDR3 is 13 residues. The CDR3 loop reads CASSLAPLQPQHF. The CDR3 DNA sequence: TGTGCCAGCAGCTTAGCACCTCTCCAGCCCCAGCATTTT.

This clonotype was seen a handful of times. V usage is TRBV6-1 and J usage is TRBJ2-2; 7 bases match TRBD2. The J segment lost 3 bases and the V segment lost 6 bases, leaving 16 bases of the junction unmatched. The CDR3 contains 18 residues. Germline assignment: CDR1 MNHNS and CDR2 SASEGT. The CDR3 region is CASRKTSPRPRDTGELFF. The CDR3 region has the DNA TGTGCCAGCAGGAAGACTAGCCCGAGACCAAGGGACACCGGGGAGCTGTTTTTT.

CDR3 nucleotide sequence: TGCAGTGCTAGAGGCGACCGGAGGAATTCACCCCTCCACTTT. It encodes CSARGDRRNSPLHF. The chain combines TRBV20-1 with TRBJ1-6; D gene uncertain. CDR3 length equals 14 residues. V was trimmed by 1 base and J by 7 bases, leaving 11 bases between them. Germline V CDR1 and CDR2: DFQATT, SNEGSKA (reference sequence).

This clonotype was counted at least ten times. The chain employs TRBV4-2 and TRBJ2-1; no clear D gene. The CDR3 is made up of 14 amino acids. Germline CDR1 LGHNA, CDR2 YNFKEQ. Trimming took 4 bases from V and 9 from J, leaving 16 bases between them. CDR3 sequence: CASSLPRIASEQFF. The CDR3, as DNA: TGTGCCAGCAGCCTCCCTAGGATCGCCAGTGAGCAGTTCTTC.

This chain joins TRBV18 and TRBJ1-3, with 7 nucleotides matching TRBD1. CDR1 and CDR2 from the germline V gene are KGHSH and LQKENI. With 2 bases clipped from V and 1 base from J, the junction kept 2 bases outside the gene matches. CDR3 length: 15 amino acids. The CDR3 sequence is CASSPEQGSGNTIYF. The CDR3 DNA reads TGTGCCAGCTCACCAGAACAGGGGTCTGGAAACACCATATATTTT.

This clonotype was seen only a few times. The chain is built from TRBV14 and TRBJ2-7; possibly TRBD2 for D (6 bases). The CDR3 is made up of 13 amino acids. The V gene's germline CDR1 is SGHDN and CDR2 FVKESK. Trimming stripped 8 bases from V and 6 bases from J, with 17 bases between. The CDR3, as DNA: TGTGCCAGCGCACGGGACTTTGCCACCGAGCAGTACTTC. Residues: CASARDFATEQYF.

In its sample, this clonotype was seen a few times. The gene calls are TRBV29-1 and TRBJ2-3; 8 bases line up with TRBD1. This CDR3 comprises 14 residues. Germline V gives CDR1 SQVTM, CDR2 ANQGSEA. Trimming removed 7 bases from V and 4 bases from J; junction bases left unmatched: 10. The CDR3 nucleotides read TGCAGCGGCTCAGGGGGCCGTTCGGCAGATACGCAGTATTTT. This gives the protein CSGSGGRSADTQYF.

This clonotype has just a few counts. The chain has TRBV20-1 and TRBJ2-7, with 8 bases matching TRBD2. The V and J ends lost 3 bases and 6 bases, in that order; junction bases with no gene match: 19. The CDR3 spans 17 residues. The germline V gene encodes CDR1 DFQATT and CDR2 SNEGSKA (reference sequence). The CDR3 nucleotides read TGCAGTGCTAGGGGTTCGGCCTCTCGCGGGAGGTTGGTCGAGCAGTACTTC. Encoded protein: CSARGSASRGRLVEQYF.

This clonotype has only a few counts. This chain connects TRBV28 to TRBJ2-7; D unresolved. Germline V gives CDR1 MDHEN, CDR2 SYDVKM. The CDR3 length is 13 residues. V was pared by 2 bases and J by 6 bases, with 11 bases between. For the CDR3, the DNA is TGTGCCAGCAGTTTAGGCCTCCAGCTCGAGCAGTACTTC. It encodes CASSLGLQLEQYF.

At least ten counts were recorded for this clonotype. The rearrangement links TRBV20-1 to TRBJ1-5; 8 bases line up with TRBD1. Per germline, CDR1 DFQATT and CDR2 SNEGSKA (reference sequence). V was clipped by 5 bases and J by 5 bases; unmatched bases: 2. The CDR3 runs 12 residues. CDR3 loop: CSARQGYQPQHF. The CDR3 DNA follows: TGCAGTGCTCGACAGGGGTATCAGCCCCAGCATTTT.

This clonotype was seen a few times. In DNA, the CDR3 is TGCAGTGCTGCAGGGACAGGGGAAGGCTACACCTTC. Translation gives CSAAGTGEGYTF. The chain recombines TRBV20-1 with TRBJ1-2; 10 bases map to TRBD1. V lost 5 bases to trimming and J lost 8 bases; unmatched junction nucleotides: 5. This CDR3 has 12 amino acids. Germline V lookup: CDR1 DFQATT, CDR2 SNEGSKA (reference sequence).

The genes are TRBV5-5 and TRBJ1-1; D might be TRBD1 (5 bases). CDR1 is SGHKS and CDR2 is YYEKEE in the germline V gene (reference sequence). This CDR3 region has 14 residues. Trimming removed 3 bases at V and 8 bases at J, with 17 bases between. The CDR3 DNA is TGTGCCAGCAGCTGGTCCCCCAGGGAACAAGAAGCTTTCTTT. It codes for CASSWSPREQEAFF.

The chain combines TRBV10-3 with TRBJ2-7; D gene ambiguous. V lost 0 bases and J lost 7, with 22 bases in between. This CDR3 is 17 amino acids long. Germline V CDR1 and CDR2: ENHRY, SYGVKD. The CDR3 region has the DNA TGTGCCATCAGTGAGTCGTTGTCCCGACACCTGATGTTGGAGCAGTACTTC. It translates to CAISESLSRHLMLEQYF.

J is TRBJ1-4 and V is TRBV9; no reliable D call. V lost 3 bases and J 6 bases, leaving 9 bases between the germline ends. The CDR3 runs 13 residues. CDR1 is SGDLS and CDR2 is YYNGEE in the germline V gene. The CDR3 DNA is TGTGCCAGCAGCGCAGACGTGGATGAAAAACTGTTTTTT. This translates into CASSADVDEKLFF.

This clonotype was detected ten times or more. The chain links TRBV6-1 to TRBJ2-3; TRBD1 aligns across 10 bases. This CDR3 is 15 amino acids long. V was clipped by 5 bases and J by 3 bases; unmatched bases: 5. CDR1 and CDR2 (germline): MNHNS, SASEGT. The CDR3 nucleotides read TGTGCCAGCAGTAGACAGGGGGCGAGTACAGATACGCAGTATTTT. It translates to CASSRQGASTDTQYF.

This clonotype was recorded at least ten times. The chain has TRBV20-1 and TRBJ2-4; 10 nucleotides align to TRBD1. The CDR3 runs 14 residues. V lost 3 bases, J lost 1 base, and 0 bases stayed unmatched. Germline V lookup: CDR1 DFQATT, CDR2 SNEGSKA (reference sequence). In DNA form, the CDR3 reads TGCAGTGCTAGGGACAGGGGGGCCAAAAACATTCAGTACTTC. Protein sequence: CSARDRGAKNIQYF.

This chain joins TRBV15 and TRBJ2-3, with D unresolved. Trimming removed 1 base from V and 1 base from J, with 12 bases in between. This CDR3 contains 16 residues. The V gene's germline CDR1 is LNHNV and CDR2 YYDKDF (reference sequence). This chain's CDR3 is CATSRVALPGTDTQYF. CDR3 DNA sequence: TGTGCCACCAGCAGAGTAGCCCTCCCGGGCACAGATACGCAGTATTTT.

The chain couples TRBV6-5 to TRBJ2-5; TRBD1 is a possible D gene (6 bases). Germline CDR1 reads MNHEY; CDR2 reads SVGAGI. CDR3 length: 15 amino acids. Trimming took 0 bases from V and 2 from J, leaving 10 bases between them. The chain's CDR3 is CASSYSPGAQETQYF. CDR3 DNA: TGTGCCAGCAGTTACTCGCCAGGGGCGCAAGAGACCCAGTACTTC.

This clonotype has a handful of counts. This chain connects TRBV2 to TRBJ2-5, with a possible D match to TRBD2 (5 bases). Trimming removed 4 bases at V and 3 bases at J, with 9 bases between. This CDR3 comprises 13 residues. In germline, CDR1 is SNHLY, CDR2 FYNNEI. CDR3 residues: CASSVFGEETQYF. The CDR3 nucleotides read TGTGCCAGCAGTGTCTTCGGGGAAGAGACCCAGTACTTC.

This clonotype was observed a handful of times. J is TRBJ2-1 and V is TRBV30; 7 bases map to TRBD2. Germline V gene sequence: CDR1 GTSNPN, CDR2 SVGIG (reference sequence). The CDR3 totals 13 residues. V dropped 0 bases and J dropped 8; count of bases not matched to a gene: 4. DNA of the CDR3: TGTGCCTGGAGTGTACTAGCGAGGGATGAGCAGTTCTTC. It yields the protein CAWSVLARDEQFF. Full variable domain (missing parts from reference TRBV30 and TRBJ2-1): SQTIHQWPATLVQPVGSPLSLECTVEGTSNPNLYWYRQAAGRGLQLLFYSVGIGQISSEVPQNLSASRPQDRQFILSSKKLLLSDSGFYLCAWSVLARDEQFFGPGTRLTVL.

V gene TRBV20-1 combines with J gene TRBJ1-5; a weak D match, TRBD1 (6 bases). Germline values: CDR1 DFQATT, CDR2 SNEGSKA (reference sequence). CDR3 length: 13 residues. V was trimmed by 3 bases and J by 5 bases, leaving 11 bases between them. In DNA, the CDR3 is TGCAGTGCTAGGGGACACGGAGATCAGCCCCAGCATTTT. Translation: CSARGHGDQPQHF.

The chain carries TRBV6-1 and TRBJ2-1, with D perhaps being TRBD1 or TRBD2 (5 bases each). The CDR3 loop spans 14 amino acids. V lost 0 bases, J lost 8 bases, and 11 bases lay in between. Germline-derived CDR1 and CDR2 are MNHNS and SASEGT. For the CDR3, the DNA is TGTGCCAGCAGTGAAGCTGGCAGGGACGATGAGCAGTTCTTC. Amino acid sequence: CASSEAGRDDEQFF.